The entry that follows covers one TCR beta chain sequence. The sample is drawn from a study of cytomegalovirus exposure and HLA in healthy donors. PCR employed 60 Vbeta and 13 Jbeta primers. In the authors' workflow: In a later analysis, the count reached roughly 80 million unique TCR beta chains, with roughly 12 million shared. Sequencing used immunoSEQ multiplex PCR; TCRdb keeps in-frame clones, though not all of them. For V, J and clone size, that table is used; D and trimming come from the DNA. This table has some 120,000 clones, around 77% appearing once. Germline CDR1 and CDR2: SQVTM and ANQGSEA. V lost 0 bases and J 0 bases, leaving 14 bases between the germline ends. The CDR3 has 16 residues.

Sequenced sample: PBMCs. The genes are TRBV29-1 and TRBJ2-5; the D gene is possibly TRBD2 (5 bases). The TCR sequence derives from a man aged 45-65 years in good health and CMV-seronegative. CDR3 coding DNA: TGCAGCGTTGAAGATCTGAGGGATAGGTACCAAGAGACCCAGTACTTC. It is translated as CSVEDLRDRYQETQYF.